The 29 T cell receptor beta chains presented below share a single source sample, sequenced in a study of persistence of HIV-infected CD4 T cells. The stimulus was lysate of CMV-infected fibroblasts, approximately 9.7 ug/mL. Sorted nonresponding memory CD4+ T cells were CD40L-negative, CD69-negative, CD45RO-high. Sequencing used immunoSEQ version 4 in survey mode. The protocol was immunoSEQ multiplex PCR, while the TCRdb copy is restricted to in-frame clones and leaves out a portion. The table lists roughly 28,000 clones, more than 75% of them singletons. These TCRs are of unknown antigen specificity. Sample: CD4+ T cells sorted from PBMCs after roughly 17-hour stimulation, taken from a patient who received antiretroviral therapy. These receptors were taken from an adult woman with HIV who was CMV-seropositive.

V usage is TRBV9 and J usage is TRBJ2-1; TRBD1 matches 8 bases. The V and J ends lost 1 base and 10 bases, in that order; junction bases with no gene match: 13. The CDR3 length is 16 residues. Germline CDR1 SGDLS, CDR2 YYNGEE. CDR3 region: CASSVYLTGAEGEQFF. The CDR3 DNA sequence: TGTGCCAGCAGCGTATACTTGACAGGGGCGGAGGGAGAGCAGTTCTTC.

This clone was picked up a small number of times. The chain couples TRBV19 to TRBJ1-5; D may be TRBD1 (5 bases). The CDR3 consists of 16 residues. The germline V and J ends were trimmed by 3 bases and 2 bases, with 14 bases remaining between them. Germline assignment: CDR1 LNHDA and CDR2 SQIVND (reference sequence). The CDR3 DNA is TGTGCCAGTAGTATCAGTGGGGCGCGGGGCAATCAGCCCCAGCATTTT. It codes for CASSISGARGNQPQHF.

J is TRBJ1-4 and V is TRBV5-4; perhaps TRBD1 as D (6 bases). V was trimmed by 4 bases and J by 8 bases, leaving 15 bases between them. The CDR3 length is 14 residues. CDR1 is SGHNT and CDR2 is YYREEE in the germline V gene (reference sequence). The CDR3 bases are TGTGCCAGCAGCGGAGACAGGCAACAAGAAAAACTGTTTTTT. Amino acid sequence: CASSGDRQQEKLFF. Using reference TRBV5-4 and TRBJ1-4 for the parts outside the CDR3, the full variable domain is ETGVTQSPTHLIKTRGQQVTLRCSSQSGHNTVSWYQQALGQGPQFIFQYYREEENGRGNFPPRFSGLQFPNYSSELNVNALELDDSALYLCASSGDRQQEKLFFGSGTQLSVL.

The CDR3 loop is CASSQGGTGYTF. DNA of the CDR3: TGTGCCAGCAGCCAAGGGGGAACTGGCTACACCTTC. The chain couples TRBV11-3 to TRBJ1-2, with D perhaps TRBD1 (6 bases). V was clipped by 5 bases and J by 7 bases, with 11 bases between them. The CDR3 has 12 amino acids. The germline CDR1 and CDR2 sequences are SGHNT and YENEEA. Filled out from reference TRBV11-3 and TRBJ1-2, the complete variable domain reads EAGVVQSPRYKIIEKKQPVAFWCNPISGHNTLYWYLQNLGQGPELLIRYENEEAVDDSQLPKDRFSAERLKGVDSTLKIQPAELGDSAVYLCASSQGGTGYTFGSGTRLTVV.

This sequence joins TRBV6-5 and TRBJ1-2; TRBD1 is a possible D gene (6 bases). The germline V gene has CDR1 MNHEY and CDR2 SVGAGI. V was pared by 6 bases and J by 4 bases, with 12 bases between. This CDR3 contains 13 residues. The CDR3 protein is CASSRRQVYGYTF. Here the CDR3 DNA reads TGTGCCAGCAGCCGACGACAGGTCTATGGCTACACCTTC.

This clone was detected a few times. V and J are TRBV5-4 and TRBJ1-2; TRBD1 matches 9 bases. Germline lookup yields CDR1 SGHNT and CDR2 YYREEE (reference sequence). Trimming took 4 bases from V and 6 from J; bases not matched to a gene: 4. CDR3 length equals 13 residues. CDR3 sequence (DNA): TGTGCCAGCAGCCCAAGGACAGGGGATGGCTACACCTTC. Amino acid sequence: CASSPRTGDGYTF.

This clone is a singleton in its sample. In nucleotides, the CDR3 is TGTGCCAGCTCACCCGGGACGGTGAAGTTCTACGAGCAGTACTTC. Translated, it gives CASSPGTVKFYEQYF. The V and J genes are TRBV18 and TRBJ2-7; tentatively, D is TRBD1 or TRBD2 (5 bases each). There are 15 residues in the CDR3. Germline V lookup: CDR1 KGHSH, CDR2 LQKENI. V was trimmed by 3 bases and J by 3 bases, leaving 15 bases between them.

This sequence joins TRBV19 and TRBJ1-6; possible D gene TRBD1, 6 bases. Germline V lookup: CDR1 LNHDA, CDR2 SQIVND (reference sequence). V was cut by 5 bases and J by 0 bases, with 8 bases left in between. There are 15 residues in the CDR3. In DNA, the CDR3 is TGTGCCAGTAGTGACAGGTACTCCTATAATTCACCCCTCCACTTT. Translation: CASSDRYSYNSPLHF.

The chain combines TRBV27 with TRBJ1-1; D is unclear. This CDR3 has 13 amino acids. V lost 5 bases and J lost 7, with 14 bases in between. CDR1 and CDR2 (germline): MNHEY, SMNVEV (reference sequence). As DNA, the CDR3 is TGTGCCAGCAGTCTTTTAGGCCCTAATGAAGCTTTCTTT. Translated: CASSLLGPNEAFF.

This clone was detected a few times. In DNA form, the CDR3 reads TGTGCCACCGACGACAGGGTTGGGAACACTGAAGCTTTCTTT. It yields the protein CATDDRVGNTEAFF. This chain joins TRBV10-3 and TRBJ1-1; TRBD1 matches at 7 bases. After removal of 10 bases from V and 1 base from J, the junction contained 9 bases not matched to a gene. Germline-derived CDR1 and CDR2 are ENHRY and SYGVKD. The length of the CDR3 is 14 residues.

V and J are TRBV18 and TRBJ1-3, with D possibly TRBD1 on 6 matching bases. This CDR3 comprises 16 residues. Germline V gene data show CDR1 as KGHSH and CDR2 as LQKENI. Trimming removed 0 bases from V and 0 bases from J, with 9 bases in between. CDR3 amino acids: CASSPPGGHSGNTIYF. The CDR3 DNA sequence: TGTGCCAGCTCACCACCGGGGGGGCACTCTGGAAACACCATATATTTT.

The chain couples TRBV19 to TRBJ2-7; 11 nucleotides match TRBD1. V lost 5 bases to trimming and J lost 4 bases; unmatched junction nucleotides: 4. Germline loops: CDR1 LNHDA, CDR2 SQIVND (reference sequence). The CDR3 extends over 14 amino acids. The CDR3 DNA is TGTGCCAGTAGTCGCCGGGACAGGGGGTACGAGCAGTACTTC. Protein product: CASSRRDRGYEQYF.

The table lists this clone with a few counts. The chain carries TRBV4-2 and TRBJ1-1; TRBD1 matches at 9 bases. V lost 4 bases, J lost 5 bases, and 5 bases stayed unmatched. This CDR3 is 14 amino acids long. CDR1 is LGHNA, CDR2 YNFKEQ, per germline. In nucleotides, the CDR3 is TGTGCCAGCAGCCGGGACAGGGTGGAAACTGAAGCTTTCTTT. Translated: CASSRDRVETEAFF.

This clone is a singleton in its sample. The V and J genes are TRBV30 and TRBJ1-4, with a weak D call TRBD1 (6 bases). The germline CDR1 and CDR2 sequences are GTSNPN and SVGIG (reference sequence). CDR3 length equals 14 residues. Between the trimmed V and J ends, which lost 0 bases and 4 bases, there was a span of 9 bases. CDR3 sequence reads: CAWSVGGSNEKLFF. In nucleotides, the CDR3 is TGTGCCTGGAGTGTAGGGGGAAGTAATGAAAAACTGTTTTTT.

V and J are TRBV9 and TRBJ1-5; 7 positions match TRBD1. The CDR3 is made up of 17 amino acids. With 4 bases clipped from V and 0 bases from J, the junction kept 10 bases outside the gene matches. In germline, CDR1 is SGDLS, CDR2 YYNGEE. CDR3 nucleotides: TGTGCCAGCAGCTTGGGACAGCCACTGTATAGCAATCAGCCCCAGCATTTT. Amino acids: CASSLGQPLYSNQPQHF.

The V and J genes are TRBV7-2 and TRBJ1-5; D possibly corresponds to TRBD1 (5 bases). CDR3 length: 13 residues. CDR1 is SGHTA, CDR2 FQGNSA, per germline. V was cut by 0 bases and J by 15 bases, with 15 bases left in between. The CDR3: CASSLANMAGMHF. CDR3 bases: TGTGCCAGCAGCTTAGCGAATATGGCAGGGATGCATTTT.

This chain uses TRBV3-1 (or the pseudogene TRBV3-2) with TRBJ2-3; D is unclear. Germline assignment: CDR1 LGHDT and CDR2 YNNKEL (reference sequence). The length of the CDR3 is 14 residues. V lost 4 bases to trimming and J lost 4 bases, with 12 bases between them. This CDR3 is CASSLISGSDTQYF. In nucleotides, the CDR3 is TGTGCCAGCAGCCTTATATCTGGATCAGATACGCAGTATTTT.

The chain carries TRBV7-2 and TRBJ1-2, with 7 bases that match TRBD1. This CDR3 comprises 15 residues. CDR1 is SGHTA, CDR2 FQGNSA, per germline. V was pared by 4 bases and J by 8 bases, with 13 bases of the junction left unmatched. The CDR3 spells CASSSLWRGLRGYTF. The CDR3 DNA follows: TGTGCCAGCAGCTCCCTTTGGAGGGGGCTTCGCGGCTACACCTTC.

The genes are TRBV5-1 and TRBJ1-2; D is unresolved. CDR1 SGHRS and CDR2 YFSETQ come from the germline V gene. The CDR3 is 14 amino acids. The ends were cut back, 2 bases at V and 4 bases at J, with 12 bases in the middle. The CDR3 bases are TGCGCCAGCAGCTTCCAGCAGGCTTCCTATGGCTACACCTTC. Its protein product is CASSFQQASYGYTF. Complete variable domain (other parts from reference TRBV5-1 and TRBJ1-2): KAGVTQTPRYLIKTRGQQVTLSCSPISGHRSVSWYQQTPGQGLQFLFEYFSETQRNKGNFPGRFSGRQFSNSRSEMNVSTLELGDSALYLCASSFQQASYGYTFGSGTRLTVV.

The rearrangement joins TRBV7-3 to TRBJ2-3; D is unclear. Trimming pared 4 bases from V and 2 bases from J, leaving 13 bases between. Germline lookup yields CDR1 SGHTA and CDR2 FQGTGA. CDR3 length: 15 residues. The CDR3 DNA sequence: TGTGCCAGCAGCTCATCTGACCCGTACACAGATACGCAGTATTTT. Translation gives CASSSSDPYTDTQYF.

The V and J genes are TRBV7-9 and TRBJ2-1, with 8 bases that match TRBD2. Germline V gives CDR1 SEHNR, CDR2 FQNEAQ (reference sequence). CDR3 length: 16 residues. The V gene end was trimmed by 0 bases and the J gene end by 5 bases; junction bases not matched to a gene: 6. The CDR3 here is CASSLATSGRHNEQFF. The CDR3 bases are TGTGCCAGCAGCTTAGCGACAAGCGGGAGACACAATGAGCAGTTCTTC.

The CDR3 sequence: CASSLAAGLGTGELFF. CDR3 coding DNA: TGTGCCAGCAGCTTAGCCGCAGGGCTTGGCACCGGGGAGCTGTTTTTT. The chain uses TRBV7-9 and TRBJ2-2; possible D gene TRBD1, 5 bases. V lost 0 bases to trimming and J lost 4 bases, with 12 bases between them. This CDR3 is built from 16 residues. Germline-derived CDR1 and CDR2 are SEHNR and FQNEAQ (reference sequence). Based on the CDR3 plus reference TRBV7-9 and TRBJ2-2, the full variable domain is DTGVSQNPRHKITKRGQNVTFRCDPISEHNRLYWYRQTLGQGPEFLTYFQNEAQLEKSRLLSDRFSAERPKGSFSTLEIQRTEQGDSAMYLCASSLAAGLGTGELFFGEGSRLTVL.

The rearrangement joins TRBV5-1 to TRBJ1-1; D remains unclear. Germline V CDR1 and CDR2: SGHRS, YFSETQ. There are 16 residues in the CDR3. V was shortened by 0 bases and J by 0 bases, with 12 bases between the two germline ends. Written as DNA, the CDR3 is TGCGCCAGCAGCTTGGGTCGTGGATCCATGAACACTGAAGCTTTCTTT. The encoded protein is CASSLGRGSMNTEAFF.

This clone showed up just once. V usage is TRBV10-3 and J usage is TRBJ2-3; weak D call: TRBD2 (5 bases). Germline CDR1 and CDR2: ENHRY and SYGVKD. The germline V and J ends were trimmed by 4 bases and 0 bases, with 14 bases remaining between them. The CDR3 is 16 amino acids. As DNA, the CDR3 is TGTGCCATCAGTGGGTGGGGAGAGACTAGCACAGATACGCAGTATTTT. Protein: CAISGWGETSTDTQYF.

The rearrangement links TRBV28 to TRBJ1-6; maybe TRBD1 (5 bases). The CDR3 covers 17 residues. Trimming removed 7 bases at V and 9 bases at J, with 25 bases between. Germline V gene lookup returns CDR1 MDHEN and CDR2 SYDVKM. CDR3 nucleotide sequence: TGTGCCAGCATTCGCCCTGGGGCCGCGCCAGAAACTTCACCCCTCCACTTT. Protein: CASIRPGAAPETSPLHF.

This clone was recorded a few times. The chain links TRBV14 to TRBJ1-4; D gene unclear. This CDR3 spans 12 amino acids. The V gene's germline CDR1 is SGHDN and CDR2 FVKESK. Trimming left V 2 bases short and J 8 bases short, with 6 bases between. This chain's CDR3 is CASSQFREKLFF. The CDR3 DNA reads as TGTGCCAGCAGCCAATTTCGAGAAAAACTGTTTTTT.

The CDR3 DNA reads as TGTGCCAGCAGTGTCGGGGTGACTAGCGGGGGGGCGGATACGCAGTATTTT. This codes for CASSVGVTSGGADTQYF. The genes are TRBV6-1 and TRBJ2-3; 14 bases map to TRBD2. Trimming at V came to 4 bases and at J to 6 bases, leaving 9 bases not matched to a gene. Germline V gives CDR1 MNHNS, CDR2 SASEGT. The CDR3 consists of 17 residues.

As concerns this clone: Different DNA sequences within this sample yield the same CDR3. V gene TRBV5-1 combines with J gene TRBJ1-1, with D perhaps matching TRBD1 (5 bases). CDR1 is SGHRS, CDR2 YFSETQ, per germline. Between the trimmed V and J ends, which lost 0 bases and 4 bases, there was a span of 10 bases. CDR3 length: 14 amino acids. CDR3 sequence: CASSLAWDLTEAFF. In DNA, the CDR3 is TGCGCCAGCAGCTTGGCTTGGGACCTCACTGAAGCTTTCTTT.

The J gene is TRBJ1-4, the V gene TRBV5-1, with D possibly matching TRBD1 (5 bases). The germline gives CDR1 SGHRS, CDR2 YFSETQ. V was shortened by 4 bases and J by 11 bases, with 18 bases between the two germline ends. This CDR3 is 14 amino acids long. The chain's CDR3 is CASSPSPQVTKLFF. CDR3 coding DNA: TGCGCCAGCAGCCCCTCACCACAGGTTACTAAACTGTTTTTT.